This paragraph covers one TCR beta chain sequence. TCRdb's copy holds only in-frame clones and misses some; the assay was immunoSEQ multiplex PCR. The sample has about 250,000 clones; less than 90% are singletons. Losses at the gene ends were 1 base for V and 3 bases for J; bases not matched to a gene: 8. The CDR3 totals 16 residues. CDR1 and CDR2 (germline): KGHSH, LQKENI. This record belongs to a study of blood T cell repertoires in COVID-19. Researchers sorted participants into cohorts using their self-reported clinical history. The source material was PBMCs or T cells enriched from blood (not recorded which). The receptor comes from a woman between 50 and 59 years old who had recovered from COVID-19. This rearrangement joins TRBV18 to TRBJ2-7, with 8 bases identical to TRBD2. The CDR3 nucleotides are TGTGCCAGCTCACCACTCGGGCCTAGCGGGCGCTACGAGCAGTACTTC. Its protein product is CASSPLGPSGRYEQYF.